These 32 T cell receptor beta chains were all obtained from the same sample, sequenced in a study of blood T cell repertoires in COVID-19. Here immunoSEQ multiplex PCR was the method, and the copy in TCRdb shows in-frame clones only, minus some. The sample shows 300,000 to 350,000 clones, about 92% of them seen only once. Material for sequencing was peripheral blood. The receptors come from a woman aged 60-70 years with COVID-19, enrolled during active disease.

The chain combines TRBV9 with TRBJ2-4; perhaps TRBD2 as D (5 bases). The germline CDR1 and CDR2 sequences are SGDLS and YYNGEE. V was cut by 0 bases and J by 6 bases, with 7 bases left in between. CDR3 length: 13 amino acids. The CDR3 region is CASSVGEGNIQYF. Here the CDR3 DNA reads TGTGCCAGCAGCGTAGGCGAGGGAAACATTCAGTACTTC.

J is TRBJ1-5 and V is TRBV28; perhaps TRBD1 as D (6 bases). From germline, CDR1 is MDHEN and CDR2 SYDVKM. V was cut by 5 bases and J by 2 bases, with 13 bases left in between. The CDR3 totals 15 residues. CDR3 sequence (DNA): TGTGCCAGCAGTATACAGGGAGGGGGCAATCAGCCCCAGCATTTT. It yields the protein CASSIQGGGNQPQHF.

CDR3 sequence reads: CSTLAGSSYNEQFF. CDR3 DNA sequence: TGCAGCACCCTAGCGGGGAGCTCCTACAATGAGCAGTTCTTC. This chain joins TRBV29-1 and TRBJ2-1; 9 nucleotides line up with TRBD2. V gave up 8 bases and J gave up 0 bases; unmatched junction bases: 5. The CDR3 has 14 amino acids. Germline assignment: CDR1 SQVTM and CDR2 ANQGSEA.

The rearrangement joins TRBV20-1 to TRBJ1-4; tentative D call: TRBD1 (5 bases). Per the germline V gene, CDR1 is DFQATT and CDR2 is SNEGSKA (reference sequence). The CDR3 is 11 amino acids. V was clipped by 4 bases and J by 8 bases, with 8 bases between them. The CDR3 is CSANGGEKLFF. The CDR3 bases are TGCAGTGCTAACGGGGGAGAAAAACTGTTTTTT.

The chain's CDR3 is CASSRDIYGYTF. DNA of the CDR3: TGTGCCAGCAGCCGGGACATTTATGGCTACACCTTC. The chain combines TRBV7-9 with TRBJ1-2; D is perhaps TRBD1 (6 bases). This CDR3 has 12 residues. The germline V gene has CDR1 SEHNR and CDR2 FQNEAQ (reference sequence). V was trimmed by 5 bases and J by 5 bases, leaving 9 bases between them. The variable domain in full, with the rest retrieved from reference TRBV7-9 and TRBJ1-2, is DTGVSQNPRHKITKRGQNVTFRCDPISEHNRLYWYRQTLGQGPEFLTYFQNEAQLEKSRLLSDRFSAERPKGSFSTLEIQRTEQGDSAMYLCASSRDIYGYTFGSGTRLTVV.

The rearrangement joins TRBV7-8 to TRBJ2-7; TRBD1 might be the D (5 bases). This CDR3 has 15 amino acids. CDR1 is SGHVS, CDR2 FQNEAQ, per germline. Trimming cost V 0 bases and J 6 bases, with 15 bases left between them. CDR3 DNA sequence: TGTGCCAGCAGCTTAGCTAAACAGGTTGTAAGCGAGCAGTACTTC. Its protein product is CASSLAKQVVSEQYF. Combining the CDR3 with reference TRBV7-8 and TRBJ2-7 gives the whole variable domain GAGVSQSPRYKVAKRGQDVALRCDPISGHVSLFWYQQALGQGPEFLTYFQNEAQLDKSGLPSDRFFAERPEGSVSTLKIQRTQQEDSAVYLCASSLAKQVVSEQYFGPGTRLTVT.

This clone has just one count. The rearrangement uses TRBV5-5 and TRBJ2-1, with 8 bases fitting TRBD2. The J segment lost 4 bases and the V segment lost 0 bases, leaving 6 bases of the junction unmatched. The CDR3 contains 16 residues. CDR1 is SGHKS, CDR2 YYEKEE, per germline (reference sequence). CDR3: CASSLAGTRGYNEQFF. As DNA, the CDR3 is TGTGCCAGCAGCTTGGCAGGGACTAGAGGGTACAATGAGCAGTTCTTC. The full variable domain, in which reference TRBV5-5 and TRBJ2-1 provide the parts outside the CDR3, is DAGVTQSPTHLIKTRGQQVTLRCSPISGHKSVSWYQQVLGQGPQFIFQYYEKEERGRGNFPDRFSARQFPNYSSELNVNALLLGDSALYLCASSLAGTRGYNEQFFGPGTRLTVL.

CDR3 region: CASTQGNEQFF. As DNA, the CDR3 is TGTGCCAGCACGCAGGGCAATGAGCAGTTCTTC. The V call is TRBV18, the J call TRBJ2-1; the D gene is possibly TRBD1 (5 bases). Trimming took 8 bases from V and 6 from J, leaving 8 bases between them. This CDR3 spans 11 amino acids. Germline V gene data show CDR1 as KGHSH and CDR2 as LQKENI.

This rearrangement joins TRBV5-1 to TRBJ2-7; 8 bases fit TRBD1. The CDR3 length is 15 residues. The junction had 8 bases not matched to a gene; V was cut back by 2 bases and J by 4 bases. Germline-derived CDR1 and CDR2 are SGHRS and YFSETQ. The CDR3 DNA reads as TGCGCCAGCAGCTTACTGCCAGGGGGCCAATACGAGCAGTACTTC. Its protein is CASSLLPGGQYEQYF.

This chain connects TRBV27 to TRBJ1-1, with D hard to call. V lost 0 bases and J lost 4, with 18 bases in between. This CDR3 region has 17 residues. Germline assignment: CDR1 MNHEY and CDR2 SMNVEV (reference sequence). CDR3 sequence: CASSLSLYNRLGTEAFF. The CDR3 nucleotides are TGTGCCAGCAGTTTATCCCTTTACAATAGACTAGGCACTGAAGCTTTCTTT.

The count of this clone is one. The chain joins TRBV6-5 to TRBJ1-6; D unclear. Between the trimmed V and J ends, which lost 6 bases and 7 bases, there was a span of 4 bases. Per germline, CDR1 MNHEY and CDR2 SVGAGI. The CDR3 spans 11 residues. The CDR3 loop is CASSQNSPLHF. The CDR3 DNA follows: TGTGCCAGCAGCCAAAATTCACCCCTCCACTTT.

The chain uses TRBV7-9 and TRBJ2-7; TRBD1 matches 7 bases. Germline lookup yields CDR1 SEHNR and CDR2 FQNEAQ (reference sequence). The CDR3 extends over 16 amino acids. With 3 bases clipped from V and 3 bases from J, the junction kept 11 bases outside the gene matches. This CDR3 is CASSFDGGQRGYEQYF. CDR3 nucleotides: TGTGCCAGCAGCTTCGATGGGGGACAGAGAGGCTACGAGCAGTACTTC.

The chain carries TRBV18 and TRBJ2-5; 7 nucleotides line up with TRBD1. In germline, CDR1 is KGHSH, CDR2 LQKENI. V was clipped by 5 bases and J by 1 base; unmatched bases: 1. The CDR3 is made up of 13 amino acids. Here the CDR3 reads CASSAGGQETQYF. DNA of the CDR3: TGTGCCAGCTCAGCAGGGGGCCAAGAGACCCAGTACTTC. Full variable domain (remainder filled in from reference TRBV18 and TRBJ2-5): NAGVMQNPRHLVRRRGQEARLRCSPMKGHSHVYWYRQLPEEGLKFMVYLQKENIIDESGMPKERFSAEFPKEGPSILRIQQVVRGDSAAYFCASSAGGQETQYFGPGTRLLVL.

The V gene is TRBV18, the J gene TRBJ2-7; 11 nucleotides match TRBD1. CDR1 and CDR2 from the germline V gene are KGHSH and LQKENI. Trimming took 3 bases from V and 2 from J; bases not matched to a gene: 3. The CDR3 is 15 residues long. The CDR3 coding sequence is TGTGCCAGCTCACCCGGACAGGGGGCCACCTACGAGCAGTACTTC. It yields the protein CASSPGQGATYEQYF.

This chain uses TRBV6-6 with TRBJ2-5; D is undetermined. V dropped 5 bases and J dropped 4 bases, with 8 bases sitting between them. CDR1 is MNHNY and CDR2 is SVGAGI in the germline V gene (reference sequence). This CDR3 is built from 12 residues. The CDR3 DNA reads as TGTGCCAGCAGTACGACGGGAGAGACCCAGTACTTC. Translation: CASSTTGETQYF.

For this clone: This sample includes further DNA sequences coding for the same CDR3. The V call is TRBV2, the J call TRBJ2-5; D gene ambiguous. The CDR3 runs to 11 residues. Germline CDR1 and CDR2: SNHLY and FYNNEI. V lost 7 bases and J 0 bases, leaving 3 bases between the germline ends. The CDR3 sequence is CASTYQETQYF. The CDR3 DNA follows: TGTGCCAGCACGTACCAAGAGACCCAGTACTTC.

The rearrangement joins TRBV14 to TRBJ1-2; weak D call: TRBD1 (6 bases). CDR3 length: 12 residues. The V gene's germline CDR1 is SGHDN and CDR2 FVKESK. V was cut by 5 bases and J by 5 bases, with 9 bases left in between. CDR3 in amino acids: CASSFTGYGYTF. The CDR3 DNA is TGTGCCAGCAGCTTTACAGGGTATGGCTACACCTTC.

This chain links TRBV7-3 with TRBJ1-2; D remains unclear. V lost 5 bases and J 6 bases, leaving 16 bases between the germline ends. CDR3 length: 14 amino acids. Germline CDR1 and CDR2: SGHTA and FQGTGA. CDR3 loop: CASSPHPGNHGYTF. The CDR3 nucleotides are TGTGCCAGCAGCCCCCATCCGGGGAACCATGGCTACACCTTC.

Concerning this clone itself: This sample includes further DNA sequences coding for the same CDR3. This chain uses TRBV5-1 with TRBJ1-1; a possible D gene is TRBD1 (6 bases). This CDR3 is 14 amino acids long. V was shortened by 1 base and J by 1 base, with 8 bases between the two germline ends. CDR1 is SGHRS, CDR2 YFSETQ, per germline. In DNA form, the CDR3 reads TGCGCCAGCAGCTTGCAGGGGCAGAACACTGAAGCTTTCTTT. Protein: CASSLQGQNTEAFF.

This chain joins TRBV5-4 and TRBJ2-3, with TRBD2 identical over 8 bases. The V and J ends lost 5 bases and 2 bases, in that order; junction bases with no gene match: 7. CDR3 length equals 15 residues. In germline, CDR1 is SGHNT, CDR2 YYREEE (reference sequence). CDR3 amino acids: CASSYSGVATDTQYF. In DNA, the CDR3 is TGTGCCAGCAGTTATAGCGGGGTGGCCACAGATACGCAGTATTTT.

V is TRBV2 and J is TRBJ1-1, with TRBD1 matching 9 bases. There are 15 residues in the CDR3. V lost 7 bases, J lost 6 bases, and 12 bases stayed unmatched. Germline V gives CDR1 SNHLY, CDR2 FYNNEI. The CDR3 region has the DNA TGTGCCAGCATCACCTCGACAGGGGGTATCGCTGAAGCTTTCTTT. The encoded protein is CASITSTGGIAEAFF.

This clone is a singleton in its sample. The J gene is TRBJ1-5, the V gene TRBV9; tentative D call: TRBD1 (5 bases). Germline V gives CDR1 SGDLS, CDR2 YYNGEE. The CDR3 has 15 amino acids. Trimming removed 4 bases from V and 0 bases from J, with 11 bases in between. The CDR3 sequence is CASSPTEHSNQPQHF. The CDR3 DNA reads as TGTGCCAGCAGCCCGACAGAGCATAGCAATCAGCCCCAGCATTTT.

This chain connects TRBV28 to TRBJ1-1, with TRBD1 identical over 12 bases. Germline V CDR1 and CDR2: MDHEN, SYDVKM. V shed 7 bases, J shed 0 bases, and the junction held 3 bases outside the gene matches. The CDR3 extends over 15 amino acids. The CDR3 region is CASIGTGGMNTEAFF. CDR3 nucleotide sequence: TGTGCCAGCATCGGGACAGGGGGCATGAACACTGAAGCTTTCTTT. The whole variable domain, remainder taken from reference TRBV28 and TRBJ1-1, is DVKVTQSSRYLVKRTGEKVFLECVQDMDHENMFWYRQDPGLGLRLIYFSYDVKMKEKGDIPEGYSVSREKKERFSLILESASTNQTSMYLCASIGTGGMNTEAFFGQGTRLTVV.

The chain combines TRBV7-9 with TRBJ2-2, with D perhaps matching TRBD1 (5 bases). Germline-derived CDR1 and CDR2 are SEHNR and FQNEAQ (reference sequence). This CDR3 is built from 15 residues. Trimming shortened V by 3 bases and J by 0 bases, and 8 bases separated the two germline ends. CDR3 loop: CASSFGQSNTGELFF. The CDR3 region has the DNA TGTGCCAGCAGCTTTGGACAATCGAACACCGGGGAGCTGTTTTTT.

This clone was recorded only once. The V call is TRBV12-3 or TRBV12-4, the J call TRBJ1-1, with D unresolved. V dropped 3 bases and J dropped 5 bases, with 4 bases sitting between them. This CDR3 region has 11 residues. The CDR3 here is CASSFNTEAFF. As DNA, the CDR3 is TGTGCCAGCAGTTTTAATACTGAAGCTTTCTTT.

CDR3 sequence: CASSFPPGLAQYF. DNA of the CDR3: TGTGCCAGCAGCTTCCCTCCGGGACTAGCGCAGTATTTT. The J gene is TRBJ2-3, the V gene TRBV7-2; TRBD2 matches 8 bases. After removal of 3 bases from V and 10 bases from J, the junction contained 6 bases not matched to a gene. This CDR3 has 13 residues. CDR1 SGHTA and CDR2 FQGNSA come from the germline V gene.

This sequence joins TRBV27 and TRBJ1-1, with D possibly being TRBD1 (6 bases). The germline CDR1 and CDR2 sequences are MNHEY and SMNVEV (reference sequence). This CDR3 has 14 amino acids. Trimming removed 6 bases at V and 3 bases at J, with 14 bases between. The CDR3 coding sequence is TGTGCCAGCAGAACAGGGATAAAGGACACTGAAGCTTTCTTT. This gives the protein CASRTGIKDTEAFF.

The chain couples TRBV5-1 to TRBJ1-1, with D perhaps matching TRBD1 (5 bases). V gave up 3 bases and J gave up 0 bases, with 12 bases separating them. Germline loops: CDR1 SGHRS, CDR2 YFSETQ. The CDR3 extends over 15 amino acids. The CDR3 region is CASSSRAGMNTEAFF. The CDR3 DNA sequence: TGCGCCAGCAGCTCCAGGGCAGGTATGAACACTGAAGCTTTCTTT.

CDR3 region: CASSLARDQPQHF. The CDR3 DNA reads as TGTGCCAGCAGCTTAGCGCGAGATCAGCCCCAGCATTTT. The gene calls are TRBV7-7 and TRBJ1-5; D is unresolved. Germline V gene data show CDR1 as SSHAT and CDR2 as FNYEAQ (reference sequence). V lost 0 bases and J lost 5, with 5 bases in between. The CDR3 has 13 amino acids.

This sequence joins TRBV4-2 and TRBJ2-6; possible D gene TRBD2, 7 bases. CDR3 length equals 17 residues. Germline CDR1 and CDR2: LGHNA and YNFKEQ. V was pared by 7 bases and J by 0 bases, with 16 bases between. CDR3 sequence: CASTPGDYLSGANVLTF. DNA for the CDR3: TGTGCCAGCACCCCAGGGGACTACCTCTCTGGGGCCAACGTCCTGACTTTC.

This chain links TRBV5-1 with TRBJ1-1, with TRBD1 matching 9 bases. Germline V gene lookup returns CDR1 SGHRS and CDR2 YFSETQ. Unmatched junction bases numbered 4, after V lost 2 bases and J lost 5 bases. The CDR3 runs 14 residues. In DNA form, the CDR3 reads TGCGCCAGCAGCTTACAGGGGGCCTGGACTGAAGCTTTCTTT. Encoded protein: CASSLQGAWTEAFF.

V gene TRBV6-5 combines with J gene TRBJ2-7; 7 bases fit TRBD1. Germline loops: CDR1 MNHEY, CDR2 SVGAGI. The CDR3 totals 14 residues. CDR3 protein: CATTGTEISYEQYF. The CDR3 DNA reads TGTGCGACAACCGGGACAGAGATCTCCTACGAGCAGTACTTC.